This TCR beta chain emerged from a study of shared T cell receptors in the human thymus. V shed 4 bases and J shed 0 bases, with 16 bases lying between them. Germline CDR1 is SEHNR and CDR2 is FQNEAQ (reference sequence). This CDR3 has 16 amino acids. This clone was observed a single time. Sequenced by immunoSEQ multiplex PCR; TCRdb stores in-frame clones only, minus some. The repertoire has about 660,000 clones, around nine tenths of them found once; the top ten carry approximately 0.01%. This same sample was also part of a study on human thymus T cells.

The sequenced sample was thymocytes. The sequence was collected from a boy less than two years old with a congenital heart defect. The chain joins TRBV7-9 to TRBJ2-7; weak D call: TRBD2 (6 bases). The CDR3 protein is CASSSSTGRDSYEQYF. In nucleotides, the CDR3 is TGTGCCAGCAGCTCCTCAACGGGGCGGGACTCCTACGAGCAGTACTTC. Based on the CDR3 plus reference TRBV7-9 and TRBJ2-7, the full variable domain is DTGVSQNPRHKITKRGQNVTFRCDPISEHNRLYWYRQTLGQGPEFLTYFQNEAQLEKSRLLSDRFSAERPKGSFSTLEIQRTEQGDSAMYLCASSSSTGRDSYEQYFGPGTRLTVT.